Following are 9 T cell receptor beta chains from one sample sequenced in a study of T cell responses to AZD1222 COVID-19 vaccine. TCRdb's copy holds only in-frame clones and misses some; the assay was immunoSEQ multiplex PCR. The data contain 100,000 to 150,000 clones, roughly 90% of them singletons. The sample was peripheral blood, taken on day 0 of AZD1222 vaccination. Receptors were obtained from an adult in good health.

The J gene is TRBJ2-5, the V gene TRBV10-2, with unresolved D. Germline-derived CDR1 and CDR2 are WSHSY and SAAADI. The CDR3 is 11 amino acids. Trimming pared 4 bases from V and 1 base from J, leaving 1 base between. The CDR3 loop is CASSGQETQYF. In DNA, the CDR3 is TGCGCCAGCAGTGGCCAAGAGACCCAGTACTTC.

The chain recombines TRBV11-2 with TRBJ2-7; D is perhaps TRBD2 (5 bases). The length of the CDR3 is 19 residues. The ends were cut back, 3 bases at V and 3 bases at J, with 27 bases in the middle. Germline CDR1 reads SGHAT; CDR2 reads FQNNGV. The CDR3 protein is CASSFRTSGGSTLIYEQYF. In DNA form, the CDR3 reads TGTGCCAGCAGCTTTCGAACGAGTGGAGGCAGCACACTTATCTACGAGCAGTACTTC.

The J gene is TRBJ2-7, the V gene TRBV5-5; D is perhaps TRBD1 (6 bases). The CDR3 covers 15 residues. Trimming removed 0 bases from V and 4 bases from J, with 14 bases in between. Germline CDR1 SGHKS, CDR2 YYEKEE (reference sequence). CDR3 protein: CASSLATGQKYEQYF. CDR3 DNA: TGTGCCAGCAGCTTGGCTACCGGACAGAAGTACGAGCAGTACTTC.

This chain links TRBV5-1 with TRBJ1-2; TRBD1 matches at 8 bases. The CDR3 runs to 13 residues. Trimming cost V 2 bases and J 8 bases; bases outside gene matches: 5. Germline CDR1 is SGHRS and CDR2 is YFSETQ. The CDR3: CASSLGTGSGYTF. CDR3 nucleotides: TGCGCCAGCAGCTTAGGGACAGGCTCAGGCTACACCTTC.

The chain links TRBV7-2 to TRBJ2-7, with TRBD1 matching 7 bases. There are 11 residues in the CDR3. The junction had 1 base not matched to a gene; V was cut back by 4 bases and J by 7 bases. Germline V gene data show CDR1 as SGHTA and CDR2 as FQGNSA. The CDR3 protein is CASSWGQEQYF. The CDR3 nucleotides are TGTGCCAGCAGCTGGGGACAGGAGCAGTACTTC. The variable domain in full, completed from reference TRBV7-2 and TRBJ2-7, reads GAGVSQSPSNKVTEKGKDVELRCDPISGHTALYWYRQSLGQGLEFLIYFQGNSAPDKSGLPSDRFSAERTGGSVSTLTIQRTQQEDSAVYLCASSWGQEQYFGPGTRLTVT.

This chain links TRBV18 with TRBJ1-1, with 8 bases that match TRBD1. Germline trimming cut 2 bases from V and 1 base from J; bases unmatched to any gene: 0. CDR3 length equals 14 residues. CDR1 is KGHSH and CDR2 is LQKENI in the germline V gene. CDR3 protein: CASSPGTGNTEAFF. The CDR3 DNA sequence: TGTGCCAGCTCACCAGGGACAGGGAACACTGAAGCTTTCTTT.

This clone appeared a few times. This sequence joins TRBV18 and TRBJ1-1; TRBD1 matches at 7 bases. The germline gives CDR1 KGHSH, CDR2 LQKENI. V trimming: 4 bases; J trimming: 0 bases; junction bases outside the gene matches: 5. The CDR3 covers 15 residues. The CDR3 sequence is CASSRTGQMNTEAFF. The CDR3 DNA reads TGTGCCAGCTCACGAACGGGACAGATGAACACTGAAGCTTTCTTT.

The chain has TRBV6-1 and TRBJ1-5; D is perhaps TRBD1 (6 bases). The CDR3 is 15 residues long. V was trimmed by 1 base and J by 4 bases, leaving 11 bases between them. Looked up from germline, CDR1 is MNHNS and CDR2 is SASEGT. The CDR3 protein is CASSEDLQGNQPQHF. CDR3 nucleotides: TGTGCCAGCAGTGAAGATTTACAGGGAAATCAGCCCCAGCATTTT.

The V and J genes are TRBV24-1 and TRBJ2-5; possible D gene TRBD2, 5 bases. The CDR3 length is 14 residues. V was cut by 4 bases and J by 2 bases, with 10 bases left in between. The V gene's germline CDR1 is KGHDR and CDR2 SFDVKD. This CDR3 is CATSDLRLQETQYF. In DNA, the CDR3 is TGTGCCACCAGTGACTTGAGACTACAAGAGACCCAGTACTTC.